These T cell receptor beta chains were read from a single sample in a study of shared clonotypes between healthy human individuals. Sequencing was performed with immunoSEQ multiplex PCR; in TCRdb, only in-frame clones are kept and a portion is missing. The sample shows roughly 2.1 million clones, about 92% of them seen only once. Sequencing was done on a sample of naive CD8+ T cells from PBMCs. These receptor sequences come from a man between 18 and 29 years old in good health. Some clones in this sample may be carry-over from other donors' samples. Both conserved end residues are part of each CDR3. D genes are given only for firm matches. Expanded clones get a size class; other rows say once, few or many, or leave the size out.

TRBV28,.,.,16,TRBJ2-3,TGTGCCAGCAGTTCGGGGACGTGGCGAAGCACAGATACGCAGTATTTT,CASSSGTWRSTDTQYF
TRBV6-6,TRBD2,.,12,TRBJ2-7,TGTGCCAGTGGGACTAGCGTTTACGAGCAGTACTTC,CASGTSVYEQYF
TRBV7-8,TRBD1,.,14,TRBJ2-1,TGTGCCAGCAGCTTTACAGGGGCCTACAATGAGCAGTTCTTC,CASSFTGAYNEQFF
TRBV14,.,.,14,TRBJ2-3,TGTGCCAGCAGCCAAGATAGGGGCACAGATACGCAGTATTTT,CASSQDRGTDTQYF
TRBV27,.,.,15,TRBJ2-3,TGTGCCAGCGGTGTCAGGGAGATCAGCACAGATACGCAGTATTTT,CASGVREISTDTQYF
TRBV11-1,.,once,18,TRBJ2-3,TGTGCCAGCAGCTTAGCGTCGTGGGGCGGTCCTAGCACAGATACGCAGTATTTT,CASSLASWGGPSTDTQYF
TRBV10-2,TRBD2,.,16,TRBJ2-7,TGCGCCAGCAGTGAGGGACCCAGCGGGAGGGCCTACGAGCAGTACTTC,CASSEGPSGRAYEQYF
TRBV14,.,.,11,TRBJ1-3,TGTGCCAGCAGCCAAGGAAACACCATATATTTT,CASSQGNTIYF
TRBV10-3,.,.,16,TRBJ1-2,TGTGCCATCAGTGAGTCTTTAGGCAGCCTTAACTATGGCTACACCTTC,CAISESLGSLNYGYTF
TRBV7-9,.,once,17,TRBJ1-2,TGTGCCAGCAGCTTAGGTCGGGGATCCCTGTTAAACTATGGCTACACCTTC,CASSLGRGSLLNYGYTF
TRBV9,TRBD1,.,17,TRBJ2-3,TGTGCCAGCAGCGTCGTCACCGGACAGGGCTCCACAGATACGCAGTATTTT,CASSVVTGQGSTDTQYF
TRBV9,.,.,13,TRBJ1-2,TGTGCCAGCAGCGCAGGGGAGCCCTATGGCTACACCTTC,CASSAGEPYGYTF
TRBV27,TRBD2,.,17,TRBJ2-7,TGTGCCAGCGCCGCCTATGGGGGGACTAGCGGCATCTACGAGCAGTACTTC,CASAAYGGTSGIYEQYF
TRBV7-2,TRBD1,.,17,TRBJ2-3,TGTGCCAGCAGCCCATACCTAGGTACAGGGGCCACAGATACGCAGTATTTT,CASSPYLGTGATDTQYF
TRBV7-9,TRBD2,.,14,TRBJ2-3,TGTGCCAGCAGCTCGGGACTAGCGACAGATACGCAGTATTTT,CASSSGLATDTQYF
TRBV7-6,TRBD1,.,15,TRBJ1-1,TGTGCCAGCAGCTTCCGGGACAGCCAACTCACTGAAGCTTTCTTT,CASSFRDSQLTEAFF
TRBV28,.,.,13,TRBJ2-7,TGTGCCAGCAGTTTATGGGACAACTACGAGCAGTACTTC,CASSLWDNYEQYF
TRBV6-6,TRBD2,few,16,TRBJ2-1,TGTGCCAGCAGCCCACCGCTTAGCGGGGAACGCAATGAGCAGTTCTTC,CASSPPLSGERNEQFF
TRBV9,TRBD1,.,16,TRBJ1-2,TGTGCCAGCAGCTCAGCCAGGGACAGGGGGCACTATGGCTACACCTTC,CASSSARDRGHYGYTF
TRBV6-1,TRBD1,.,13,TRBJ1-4,TGTGCCACCCGGGACAGGGGGCGAGAAAAACTGTTTTTT,CATRDRGREKLFF
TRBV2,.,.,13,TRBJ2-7,TGTGCCAGCAGTCTGAGTCCGGACTACGAGCAGTACTTC,CASSLSPDYEQYF
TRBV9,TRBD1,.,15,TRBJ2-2,TGTGCCAGCAGCGTAGGCTCAGGGGGCACCGGGGAGCTGTTTTTT,CASSVGSGGTGELFF
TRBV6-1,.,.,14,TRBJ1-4,TGTGCCAGCCGCGTACCGGGAGCCCCAGGGAAACTGTTTTTT,CASRVPGAPGKLFF
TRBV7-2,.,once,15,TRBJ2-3,TGTGCCAGCAGCCCGTCCGCCCTAGCCACAGATACGCAGTATTTT,CASSPSALATDTQYF
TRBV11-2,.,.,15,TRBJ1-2,TGTGCCAGCAGCTTCCAGGGGTTGTCCATCTATGGCTACACCTTC,CASSFQGLSIYGYTF
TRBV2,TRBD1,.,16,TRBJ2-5,TGTGCCAGCAGTGAACTTGGGACAGGGCCGGGGGAGACCCAGTACTTC,CASSELGTGPGETQYF
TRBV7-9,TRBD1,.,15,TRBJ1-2,TGTGCCAGCAGCTTAGTGTTACAGGGGGCGCATGGCTACACCTTC,CASSLVLQGAHGYTF
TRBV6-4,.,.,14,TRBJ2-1,TGTGCCAGCAGTCGGACTGTCCGGGACAATGAGCAGTTCTTC,CASSRTVRDNEQFF
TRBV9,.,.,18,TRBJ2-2,TGTGCCAGCAGCGCCACCCGGGAAGGCCTAAAGATTACCGGGGAGCTGTTTTTT,CASSATREGLKITGELFF
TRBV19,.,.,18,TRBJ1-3,TGTGCCAGTAGTATAGGCCGAAAGGCAGGGGCAAGGGGAAACACCATATATTTT,CASSIGRKAGARGNTIYF
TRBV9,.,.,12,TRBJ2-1,TGTGCCAGCAGCGTAGTTAGCGGTGAGCAGTTCTTC,CASSVVSGEQFF
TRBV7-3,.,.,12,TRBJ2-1,TGTGCCAGCAGCGACAACTTTGTTGAGCAGTTCTTC,CASSDNFVEQFF
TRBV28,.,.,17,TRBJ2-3,TGTGCCAGCAGCTCAAGCTGGGGGGGACAGACCACAGATACGCAGTATTTT,CASSSSWGGQTTDTQYF
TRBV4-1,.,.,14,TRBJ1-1,TGCGCCAGCAGCCAAGATGCAAGGAACACTGAAGCTTTCTTT,CASSQDARNTEAFF
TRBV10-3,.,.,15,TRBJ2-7,TGTGCCATCAGTGAGTCGAATTCAGGGTCGTACGAGCAGTACTTC,CAISESNSGSYEQYF
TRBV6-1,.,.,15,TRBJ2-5,TGTGCCAGCAGTGAAACGGCGGCCTCTGGGCGGACCCAGTACTTC,CASSETAASGRTQYF
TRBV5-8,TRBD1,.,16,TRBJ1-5,TGTGCCAGCAGCTTGGGGGACAGGGGGCTACGGCAGCCCCAGCATTTT,CASSLGDRGLRQPQHF
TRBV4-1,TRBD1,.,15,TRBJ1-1,TGCGCCAGCAAACTCCGACAGGGGGCGCAAACTGAAGCTTTCTTT,CASKLRQGAQTEAFF
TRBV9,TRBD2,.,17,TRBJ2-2,TGTGCCAGCAGCCTTTCCCGGACTAGCGTCGCGAAGGGGGAGCTGTTTTTT,CASSLSRTSVAKGELFF
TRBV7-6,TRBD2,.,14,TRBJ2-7,TGTGCCAGCAGCGATTATACGGGAGGGTACGAGCAGTACTTC,CASSDYTGGYEQYF
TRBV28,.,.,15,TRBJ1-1,TGTGCCAGCAGTTTTATGGGGGTCAGGAACACTGAAGCTTTCTTT,CASSFMGVRNTEAFF
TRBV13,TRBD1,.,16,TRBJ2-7,TGTGCCAGCAGCAATCCCGGGACAGGGGGCTCGGGGGAGCAGTACTTC,CASSNPGTGGSGEQYF
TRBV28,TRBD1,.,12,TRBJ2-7,TGTGCCAGCTTGGACAGGGGGTACGAGCAGTACTTC,CASLDRGYEQYF
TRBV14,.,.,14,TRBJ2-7,TGTGCCAGCAGCCATGGACTAAGAACCTACGAGCAGTACTTC,CASSHGLRTYEQYF